A selection of T cell receptor beta chains follows, all from one sample in a study of blood T cell repertoires in COVID-19. Libraries were prepared by immunoSEQ multiplex PCR; TCRdb keeps only in-frame clonotypes and omits some of them. The sample carries roughly 500,000 clones, approximately 85% recorded once. The sequenced sample was peripheral blood. The receptors stem from a human donor in a cohort sampled during active COVID-19. Both conserved end residues are part of each CDR3. A D gene is named only where the DNA matches it firmly. Size is stated for part of the rows, as once, few or many counts, or as a class when the clone is expanded.

J gene | CDR3 length | clone size | D gene | V gene | CDR3 protein | CDR3 DNA
TRBJ2-7 | 10 | - | - | TRBV6-5 | CASATYEQYF | TGTGCCAGTGCTACCTACGAGCAGTACTTC
TRBJ2-7 | 16 | - | TRBD2 | TRBV7-2 | CASSRGSGRHSYEQYF | TGTGCCAGCAGCCGTGGTAGCGGGAGGCATTCCTACGAGCAGTACTTC
TRBJ1-1 | 15 | - | TRBD1 | TRBV9 | CASSRLTGVNTEAFF | TGTGCCAGCAGCAGATTGACAGGGGTGAACACTGAAGCTTTCTTT
TRBJ2-7 | 14 | - | TRBD1 | TRBV5-6 | CASQKAGQGTEQYF | TGTGCCAGCCAAAAGGCCGGACAGGGAACCGAGCAGTACTTC
TRBJ2-5 | 15 | - | TRBD2 | TRBV2 | CASRESGSSGETQYF | TGTGCCAGCAGAGAAAGCGGGAGTAGTGGAGAGACCCAGTACTTC
TRBJ2-1 | 15 | - | TRBD1 | TRBV10-3 | CAANKGQSSYNEQFF | TGTGCCGCCAATAAGGGACAGTCCTCCTACAATGAGCAGTTCTTC
TRBJ2-2 | 14 | - | TRBD2 | TRBV29-1 | CSVEGGLGTGELFF | TGCAGCGTTGAAGGGGGACTAGGTACCGGGGAGCTGTTTTTT
TRBJ2-7 | 16 | - | - | TRBV5-8 | CASSTPPGRTTYEQYF | TGTGCCAGCAGCACCCCGCCCGGGCGGACTACCTACGAGCAGTACTTC
TRBJ1-1 | 14 | - | TRBD1 | TRBV27 | CASRTGGSNTEAFF | TGTGCCAGCAGGACAGGGGGCTCGAACACTGAAGCTTTCTTT
TRBJ2-3 | 16 | many | TRBD2 | TRBV2 | CASTGTSGRAVDTQYF | TGTGCCAGCACCGGGACTAGCGGGAGGGCAGTAGATACGCAGTATTTT
TRBJ2-7 | 14 | - | - | TRBV6-5 | CASRQAPRFSEQYF | TGTGCCAGCAGGCAGGCCCCCAGGTTCTCCGAGCAGTACTTC
TRBJ1-2 | 11 | - | - | TRBV27 | CATVAEYGYTF | TGTGCCACCGTCGCGGAGTATGGCTACACCTTC
TRBJ2-7 | 11 | - | - | TRBV20-1 | CSATKSGEQYF | TGCAGTGCTACCAAATCGGGAGAGCAGTACTTC
TRBJ2-7 | 14 | - | - | TRBV6-6 | CASSSYINNHEQYF | TGTGCCAGCAGTTCGTACATTAACAACCACGAGCAGTACTTC
TRBJ1-5 | 15 | - | TRBD1 | TRBV30 | CAWKNRDRGNQPQHF | TGTGCCTGGAAAAACCGGGACAGGGGCAATCAGCCCCAGCATTTT
TRBJ2-7 | 16 | - | TRBD2 | TRBV6-1 | CASSEGSGASSYEQYF | TGTGCCAGCAGTGAAGGGAGCGGGGCGAGCTCCTACGAGCAGTACTTC
TRBJ2-1 | 16 | - | - | TRBV11-3 | CASSFGTSRPENEQFF | TGTGCCAGCAGCTTCGGGACTTCCAGGCCGGAGAATGAGCAGTTCTTC
TRBJ2-7 | 15 | - | TRBD2 | TRBV3-1/TRBV3-2 | CASSPRAGGSYEQYF | TGTGCCAGCAGCCCGCGGGCGGGGGGTTCCTACGAGCAGTACTTC
TRBJ1-2 | 13 | - | - | TRBV27 | CASSERGNYGYTF | TGTGCCAGCTCTGAGCGGGGTAACTATGGCTACACCTTC
TRBJ1-2 | 13 | - | - | TRBV12-3/TRBV12-4 | CASSLERDYGYTF | TGTGCCAGCAGTTTAGAGCGCGACTATGGCTACACCTTC
TRBJ2-7 | 11 | once | - | TRBV30 | CAWSAPSEQYF | TGTGCCTGGAGTGCTCCTTCCGAGCAGTACTTC
TRBJ1-1 | 15 | - | - | TRBV7-9 | CASSLGLRDNTEAFF | TGTGCCAGCAGCTTAGGTCTACGGGATAACACTGAAGCTTTCTTT
TRBJ2-7 | 14 | - | - | TRBV11-3 | CASSLGRGSYEQYF | TGTGCCAGCAGCTTAGGGCGCGGTTCCTACGAGCAGTACTTC
TRBJ1-2 | 17 | - | TRBD1 | TRBV6-6 | CASSQRYGTGGVNGYTF | TGTGCCAGCAGTCAACGATACGGGACAGGGGGCGTGAACGGCTACACCTTC
TRBJ1-2 | 16 | - | TRBD1 | TRBV5-6 | CASTSQTTGTVSGYTF | TGTGCCAGCACCTCACAGACAACAGGGACAGTGAGTGGCTACACCTTC